The present entry profiles one TCR beta chain with its context. This entry belongs to a study of blood T cell repertoires in COVID-19. Generated by immunoSEQ multiplex PCR, the TCRdb table keeps only in-frame clones and is missing some. Seen here are some 110,000 clones, 84% observed once, and the top ten hold 14%. The germline V gene has CDR1 SEHNR and CDR2 FQNEAQ (reference sequence). CDR3 length equals 15 residues. V gave up 1 base and J gave up 1 base; unmatched junction bases: 1. Sequencing was done on a sample of peripheral blood. The receptor was derived from a woman aged 55-69 years with acute or convalescent COVID-19. V and J are TRBV7-9 and TRBJ1-5; 7 bases map to TRBD1. In DNA, the CDR3 is TGTGCCAGCAGCTTAGAGGGGGCAAGCAATCAGCCCCAGCATTTT. This codes for CASSLEGASNQPQHF. Drawing the rest from reference TRBV7-9 and TRBJ1-5, the complete variable domain is DTGVSQNPRHKITKRGQNVTFRCDPISEHNRLYWYRQTLGQGPEFLTYFQNEAQLEKSRLLSDRFSAERPKGSFSTLEIQRTEQGDSAMYLCASSLEGASNQPQHFGDGTRLSIL.